This TCR beta chain was retrieved from a study of cytomegalovirus exposure and HLA in healthy donors. While unrecorded immune exposures were likely, the donors were nominally healthy when sampled. With regard to this clone: Its matching antigen is unknown.

The germline gives CDR1 SGHNT, CDR2 YYREEE (reference sequence). CDR3 length: 15 amino acids. Trimming removed 2 bases from V and 5 bases from J; junction bases left unmatched: 6. Points from the study as a whole: A later analysis found TCR association rates differed by HLA locus, highest for DRB1 and lowest for HLA-C.

A multiplex PCR was run with 60 Vbeta primers and 13 Jbeta primers. Clones were read by immunoSEQ multiplex PCR, and TCRdb kept only the in-frame ones, dropping some. The repertoire holds around 39,000 clones, roughly 80% seen once, with roughly 1.5% in the top ten. Sequenced input: PBMCs. The receptor was derived from a man aged 30 to 45 in good health and CMV-seronegative. V usage is TRBV5-4 and J usage is TRBJ2-3; 9 positions match TRBD2. CDR3 sequence reads: CASSFSGSGGDTQYF. CDR3 nucleotides: TGTGCCAGCAGCTTTAGCGGGAGCGGTGGAGATACGCAGTATTTT.